This T cell receptor (beta chain) was obtained from a study of blood T cells in healthy people across ages. Study findings and constraints: Roughly linearly, TCR beta diversity per million T cells fell as age increased.

The CDR3 consists of 11 residues. Of note for this clonotype: Its target is unknown.

Through a sample-barcoded 5' primer and a J-beta primer mix, a second PCR was run for roughly 7 to 11 cycles. TCRdb ran MiXCR on the 5' RACE reads and lists one entry per CDR3 protein. The sample consists of 1.4 million to 1.5 million distinct CDR3 sequences, around two fifths of them appearing once. This TCR derives from a woman between 18 and 29 years old in good health. The rearrangement joins TRBV12-3 or TRBV12-4 to TRBJ2-5; D remains ambiguous. The closer fit of TRBJ2-7 to the DNA end suggests the J call may be wrong. Sequenced material: blood. As DNA, the CDR3 is TGTGCCAGCAGTTTAAGGCGCGAGCAGTACTTC. Residues: CASSLRREQYF.